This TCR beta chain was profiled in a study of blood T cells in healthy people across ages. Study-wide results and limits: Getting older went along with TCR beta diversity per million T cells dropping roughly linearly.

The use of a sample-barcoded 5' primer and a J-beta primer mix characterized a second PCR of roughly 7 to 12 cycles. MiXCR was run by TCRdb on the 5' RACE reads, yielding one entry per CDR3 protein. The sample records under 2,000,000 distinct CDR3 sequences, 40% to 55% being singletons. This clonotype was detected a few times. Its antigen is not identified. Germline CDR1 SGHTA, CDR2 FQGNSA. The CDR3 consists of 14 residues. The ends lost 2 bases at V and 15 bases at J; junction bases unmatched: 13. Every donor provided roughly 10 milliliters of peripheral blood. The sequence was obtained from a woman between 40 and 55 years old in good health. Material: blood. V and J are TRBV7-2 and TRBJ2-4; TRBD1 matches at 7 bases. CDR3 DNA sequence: TGTGCCAGCAGCTTATCCCAAGTTGGGGACAGAGTGTACTTC. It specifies CASSLSQVGDRVYF.